The next 15 T cell receptor beta chains were all read from a single sample in a study of neurological immune-mediated disorders. MiXCR, run by TCRdb on the 5' RACE reads, gives a single entry per CDR3 protein. The repertoire holds about 62,000 distinct CDR3 sequences, with 3% to 4% as singletons. The sequenced sample consisted of PBMCs. The receptor set was obtained from a woman aged 50 to 65 with multiple sclerosis.

The chain couples TRBV7-8 to TRBJ2-1, with D unclear. The germline CDR1 and CDR2 sequences are SGHVS and FQNEAQ. CDR3 size: 15 residues. Between the trimmed V and J ends, which lost 7 bases and 5 bases, there was a span of 18 bases. The CDR3 DNA is TGTGCCAGCATCCCGGGTACTAAAAAGAACAATGAGCAGTTCTTC. Residues: CASIPGTKKNNEQFF. The full variable domain, in which reference TRBV7-8 and TRBJ2-1 provide the parts outside the CDR3, is GAGVSQSPRYKVAKRGQDVALRCDPISGHVSLFWYQQALGQGPEFLTYFQNEAQLDKSGLPSDRFFAERPEGSVSTLKIQRTQQEDSAVYLCASIPGTKKNNEQFFGPGTRLTVL.

This clonotype was seen many times. The chain couples TRBV5-1 to TRBJ1-2; D possibly corresponds to TRBD1 (6 bases). Germline assignment: CDR1 SGHRS and CDR2 YFSETQ. V lost 1 base, J lost 6 bases, and 16 bases lay in between. The CDR3 loop spans 15 amino acids. In DNA form, the CDR3 reads TGCGCCAGCAGCTTGTCTATTGGGGGGCTGGATGGCTACACCTTC. Translation: CASSLSIGGLDGYTF.

There are many counts of this clonotype. The rearrangement joins TRBV7-3 to TRBJ1-1; D is perhaps TRBD1 (5 bases). The V gene's germline CDR1 is SGHTA and CDR2 FQGTGA. The ends were cut back, 5 bases at V and 5 bases at J, with 18 bases in the middle. The CDR3 runs 15 residues. The CDR3: CASSPGGVRRTEAFF. The CDR3 DNA sequence: TGTGCCAGCAGCCCTGGGGGGGTCAGAAGAACTGAAGCTTTCTTT.

This clonotype was found many times. The gene calls are TRBV29-1 and TRBJ2-1, with a weak D call TRBD1 (6 bases). The germline V gene has CDR1 SQVTM and CDR2 ANQGSEA. The CDR3 covers 13 residues. The V end lost 8 bases, the J end lost 0 bases, and 11 bases lay between the germline ends. DNA of the CDR3: TGCAGCTCGGCACAGGGCTCCTACAATGAGCAGTTCTTC. This sequence encodes CSSAQGSYNEQFF.

This clonotype has ten or more counts. The chain carries TRBV6-2 or TRBV6-3 and TRBJ2-1, with a tentative D call TRBD2 (5 bases). This CDR3 has 14 residues. Germline loops: CDR1 MNHEY, CDR2 SVGEGT. The V end lost 10 bases, the J end lost 8 bases, and 21 bases lay between the germline ends. CDR3 bases: TGTGCCACTACGAAGCGGATGGGGATTGATGAGCAGTTCTTC. This sequence encodes CATTKRMGIDEQFF.

This clonotype has at least ten counts. The chain uses TRBV18 and TRBJ2-7; tentatively, D is TRBD2 (5 bases). The CDR3 spans 19 residues. Per germline, CDR1 KGHSH and CDR2 LQKENI. Trimming pared 6 bases from V and 3 bases from J, leaving 30 bases between. The CDR3 coding sequence is TGTGCCAGCTCTCGAGACCCGGCGGAGGACGGCCTATGGGGCTACGAGCAGTACTTC. Protein product: CASSRDPAEDGLWGYEQYF.

This clonotype has a count of ten or more. For the CDR3, the DNA is TGTGCCACCAGCCGCGGGACAGGAACCACAGATACGCAGTATTTT. Translation gives CATSRGTGTTDTQYF. The chain uses TRBV15 and TRBJ2-3, with 8 bases aligning to TRBD1. Germline CDR1 LNHNV, CDR2 YYDKDF (reference sequence). V trimming: 5 bases; J trimming: 2 bases; junction bases outside the gene matches: 6. CDR3 length equals 15 residues. Full variable domain (remainder filled in from reference TRBV15 and TRBJ2-3): DAMVIQNPRYQVTQFGKPVTLSCSQTLNHNVMYWYQQKSSQAPKLLFHYYDKDFNNEADTPDNFQSRRPNTSFCFLDIRSPGLGDTAMYLCATSRGTGTTDTQYFGPGTRLTVL.

Many counts were recorded for this clonotype. An end of the junction differs from the germline gene, which may be a read error. V gene TRBV6-2 or TRBV6-3 combines with J gene TRBJ1-2; tentatively, D is TRBD1 (6 bases). This CDR3 has 16 residues. CDR1 is MNHEY and CDR2 is SVGEGT in the germline V gene. As DNA, the CDR3 is TGTGCCTGCAGTTACTCGACCAGGGGAGTCGACTATGGCTACACCTTC. This sequence encodes CACSYSTRGVDYGYTF.

This clonotype showed up many times. The rearrangement uses TRBV19 and TRBJ2-1; a possible D gene is TRBD2 (5 bases). Germline CDR1 reads LNHDA; CDR2 reads SQIVND (reference sequence). This CDR3 has 14 amino acids. V was cut by 4 bases and J by 8 bases, with 15 bases left in between. This CDR3 reads CASSKAEAWDEQFF. The CDR3 region has the DNA TGTGCCAGTAGTAAGGCGGAGGCTTGGGATGAGCAGTTCTTC.

This clonotype showed up just a few times. The gene calls are TRBV18 and TRBJ2-3; 8 bases line up with TRBD1. The V gene end was trimmed by 1 base and the J gene end by 4 bases; junction bases not matched to a gene: 4. Germline V CDR1 and CDR2: KGHSH, LQKENI. This CDR3 has 15 residues. The CDR3 DNA is TGTGCCAGCTCACCACGGACAGGGCAGGCAGATACGCAGTATTTT. It yields the protein CASSPRTGQADTQYF.

This clonotype was detected ten times or more. The chain has TRBV6-2 or TRBV6-3 and TRBJ2-3, with 8 nucleotides matching TRBD2. The trim removed 2 bases at V and 5 bases at J, leaving 6 bases unmatched. This CDR3 has 15 residues. Per germline, CDR1 MNHEY and CDR2 SVGEGT. In nucleotides, the CDR3 is TGTGCCAGCAGTTACCCCGGGACTAGTATAGATACGCAGTATTTT. Amino acids: CASSYPGTSIDTQYF.

Ten or more counts support this clonotype. This rearrangement joins TRBV7-9 to TRBJ1-1; unclear D gene. Deletions cut 3 bases from V and 7 bases from J, with 6 bases between. The CDR3 has 11 residues. Germline CDR1 reads SEHNR; CDR2 reads FQNEAQ (reference sequence). The CDR3 loop reads CASSFDGEAFF. The DNA for the CDR3 is TGTGCCAGCAGCTTCGACGGTGAAGCTTTCTTT.

This clonotype has a handful of counts. The rearrangement joins TRBV20-1 to TRBJ2-7, with D maybe TRBD2 (6 bases). This CDR3 contains 15 residues. CDR1 DFQATT and CDR2 SNEGSKA come from the germline V gene (reference sequence). Trimming left V 2 bases short and J 0 bases short, with 14 bases between. For the CDR3, the DNA is TGCAGTGCTAGACTCGCATGGGGAGGCTCCTACGAGCAGTACTTC. It codes for CSARLAWGGSYEQYF.

This clonotype was observed at least ten times. The rearrangement uses TRBV4-3 and TRBJ2-7; 7 nucleotides align to TRBD1. The CDR3 is 14 residues long. Trimming took 6 bases from V and 7 from J; bases not matched to a gene: 12. The germline gives CDR1 LGHNA, CDR2 YSLEER. The CDR3 DNA is TGCGCCAGCAGTTCTCGACAGGGATCGAGGGAGCAGTACTTC. This encodes CASSSRQGSREQYF.

The table lists this clonotype with a few counts. Just one base apart from a much larger clone, this may be a read error. The chain uses TRBV18 and TRBJ1-5; D is perhaps TRBD1 (5 bases). The ends were cut back, 3 bases at V and 5 bases at J, with 8 bases in the middle. This CDR3 has 13 amino acids. Germline V gene data show CDR1 as KGHSH and CDR2 as LQKENI. The CDR3: CASSPMGDQPQHF. Here the CDR3 DNA reads TGTGCCAGCTCACCCATGGGGGATCAGCCCCAGCATTTT.